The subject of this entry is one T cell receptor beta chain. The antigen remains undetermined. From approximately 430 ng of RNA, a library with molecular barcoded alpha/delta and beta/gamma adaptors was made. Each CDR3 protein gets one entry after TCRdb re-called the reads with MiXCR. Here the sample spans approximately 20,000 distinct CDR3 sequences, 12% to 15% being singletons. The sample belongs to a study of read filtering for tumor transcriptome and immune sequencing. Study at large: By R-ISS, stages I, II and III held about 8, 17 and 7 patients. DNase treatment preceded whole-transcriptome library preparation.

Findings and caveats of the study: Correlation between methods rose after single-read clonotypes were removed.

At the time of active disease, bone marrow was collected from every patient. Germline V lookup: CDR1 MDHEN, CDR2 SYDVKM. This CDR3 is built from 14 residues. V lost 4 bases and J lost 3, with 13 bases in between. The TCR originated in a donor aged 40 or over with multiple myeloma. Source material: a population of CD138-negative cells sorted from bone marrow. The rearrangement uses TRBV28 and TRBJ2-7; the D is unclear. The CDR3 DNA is TGTGCCAGCAGTTCCTACACAAACAGCTACGAGCAGTACTTC. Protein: CASSSYTNSYEQYF.